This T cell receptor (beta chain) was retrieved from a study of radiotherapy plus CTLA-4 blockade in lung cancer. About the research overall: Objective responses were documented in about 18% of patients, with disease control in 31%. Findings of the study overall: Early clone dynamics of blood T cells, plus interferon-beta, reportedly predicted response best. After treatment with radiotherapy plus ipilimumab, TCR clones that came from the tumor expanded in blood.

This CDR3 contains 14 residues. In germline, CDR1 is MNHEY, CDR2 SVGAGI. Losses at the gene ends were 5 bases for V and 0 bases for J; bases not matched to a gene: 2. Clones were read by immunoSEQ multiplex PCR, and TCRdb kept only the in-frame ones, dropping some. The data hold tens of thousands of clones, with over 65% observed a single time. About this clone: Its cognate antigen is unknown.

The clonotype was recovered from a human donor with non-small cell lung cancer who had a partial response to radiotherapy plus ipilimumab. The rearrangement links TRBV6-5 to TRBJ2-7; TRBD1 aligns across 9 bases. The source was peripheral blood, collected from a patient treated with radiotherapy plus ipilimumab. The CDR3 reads CASSPGQGSYEQYF. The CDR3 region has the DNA TGTGCCAGCAGTCCGGGACAGGGCTCCTACGAGCAGTACTTC.